A selection of T cell receptor beta chains follows, all from one sample in a study of blood T cell repertoires in COVID-19. Assay: immunoSEQ multiplex PCR; the TCRdb copy retains only in-frame clones and omits some. The sample yields 90,000 to 100,000 clones, roughly four fifths seen once. Sequenced sample: peripheral blood. The receptors were sampled from a man between 65 and 85 years old with acute or convalescent COVID-19. Each CDR3 is given with its conserved first and last residue. The D gene is left open where the match is weak. Not all rows give a size; the values are once, few, many and, for expanded clones, a class.

V gene	D gene	J gene	clone size	CDR3 DNA	CDR3 protein
TRBV5-4	NA	TRBJ1-2	NA	TGTGCCAGCAGCCCCGACAGGAACTATGGCTACACCTTC	CASSPDRNYGYTF
TRBV2	NA	TRBJ1-1	NA	TGTGCCAGCAGACGAGATCACACTGAAGCTTTCTTT	CASRRDHTEAFF
TRBV13	NA	TRBJ2-5	once	TGTGCCAGCAGCTTCAGACTAGACCAAGAGACCCAGTACTTC	CASSFRLDQETQYF
TRBV9	TRBD1	TRBJ1-6	NA	TGTGCCAGCAGCGTTACAGGGGATAATTCACCCCTCCACTTT	CASSVTGDNSPLHF
TRBV21-1	NA	TRBJ1-3	NA	TGTGCCGTCCCCTCTGTGGGAAACACCATATATTTT	CAVPSVGNTIYF
TRBV15	TRBD2	TRBJ2-7	NA	TGTGCCACCAGCAGTGGACTAGCGGGGAGCTCCTACGAGCAGTACTTC	CATSSGLAGSSYEQYF
TRBV7-9	NA	TRBJ1-1	NA	TGTGCCAGCGTCAGAATCATGAACACTGAAGCTTTCTTT	CASVRIMNTEAFF
TRBV27	TRBD2	TRBJ2-1	NA	TGTGCCAGCAGGGCCGGGACTAGCGGGGCCAGACGATTCTACAATGAGCAGTTCTTC	CASRAGTSGARRFYNEQFF
TRBV18	TRBD2	TRBJ2-1	NA	TGTGCCAGCTCACCACCGGCGGGGGGGCGGGAAAACAATGAGCAGTTCTTC	CASSPPAGGRENNEQFF
TRBV29-1	TRBD2	TRBJ2-3	NA	TGCAGCGTTGAAGGCGGGAGTACAGATACGCAGTATTTT	CSVEGGSTDTQYF
TRBV5-5	NA	TRBJ1-2	NA	TGTGCCAGCAGCTTTTCCCAGGATGGCTACACCTTC	CASSFSQDGYTF
TRBV5-1	TRBD2	TRBJ2-3	NA	TGCGCCAGCAGCCCATTCCTAGCGGGGGGGATCACAGATACGCAGTATTTT	CASSPFLAGGITDTQYF
TRBV9	NA	TRBJ1-4	NA	TGTGCCAGCAGCGCAAGAGGACGGACAGATGAAAAACTGTTTTTT	CASSARGRTDEKLFF